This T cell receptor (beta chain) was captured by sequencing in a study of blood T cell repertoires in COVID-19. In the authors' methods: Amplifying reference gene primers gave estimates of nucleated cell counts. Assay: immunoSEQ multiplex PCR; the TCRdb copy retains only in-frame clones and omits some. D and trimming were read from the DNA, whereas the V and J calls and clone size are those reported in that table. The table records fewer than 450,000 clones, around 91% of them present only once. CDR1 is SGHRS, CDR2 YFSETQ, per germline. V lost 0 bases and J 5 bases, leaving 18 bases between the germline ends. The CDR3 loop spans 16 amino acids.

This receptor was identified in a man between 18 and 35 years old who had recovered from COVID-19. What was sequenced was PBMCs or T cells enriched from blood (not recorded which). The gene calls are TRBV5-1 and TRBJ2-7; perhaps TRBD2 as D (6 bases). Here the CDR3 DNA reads TGCGCCAGCAGCTTGGCCGCGACGGGAGCGGTCGACGAGCAGTACTTC. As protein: CASSLAATGAVDEQYF.